The text below deals with one T cell receptor beta chain. Its matching antigen is unknown. MiXCR, run by TCRdb on the reads, gives a single entry per CDR3 protein. The sample yields about half a million distinct CDR3 sequences, under 45% seen once. These data belong to a study of T cell repertoires in cytomegalovirus infection. Study context: Through public TCR beta signatures, both CMV infection and matching HLA type were indicated. Study-wide findings and caveats: HLA-C-restricted CMV clonotypes gave the most frequent clonotype in two of eight donors.

V lost 3 bases to trimming and J lost 0 bases; unmatched junction nucleotides: 11. The CDR3 extends over 19 amino acids. From germline, CDR1 is KGHSH and CDR2 LQKENI. The sequencing used cultured PBMCs, collected from culture after CMV antigen stimulation. This clonotype was obtained from a human donor in good health (CMV status not recorded). Some clones in this sample may be carry-over from other donors' samples. J is TRBJ2-3 and V is TRBV18; 11 nucleotides match TRBD1. CDR3 loop: CASSPWTGGAGLSTDTQYF. The CDR3 DNA reads TGTGCCAGCTCACCGTGGACAGGGGGCGCAGGACTCAGCACAGATACGCAGTATTTT.